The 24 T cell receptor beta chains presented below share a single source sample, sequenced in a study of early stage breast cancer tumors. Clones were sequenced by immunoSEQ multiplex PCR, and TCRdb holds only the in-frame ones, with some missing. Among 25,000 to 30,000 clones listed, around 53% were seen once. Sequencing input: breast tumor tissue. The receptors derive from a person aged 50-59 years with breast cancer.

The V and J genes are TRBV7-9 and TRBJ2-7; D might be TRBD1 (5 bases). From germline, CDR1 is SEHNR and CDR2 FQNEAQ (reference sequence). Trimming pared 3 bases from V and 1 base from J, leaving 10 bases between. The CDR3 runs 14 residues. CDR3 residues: CASSLGQASYEQYF. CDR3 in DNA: TGTGCCAGCAGCTTGGGGCAGGCATCCTACGAGCAGTACTTC.

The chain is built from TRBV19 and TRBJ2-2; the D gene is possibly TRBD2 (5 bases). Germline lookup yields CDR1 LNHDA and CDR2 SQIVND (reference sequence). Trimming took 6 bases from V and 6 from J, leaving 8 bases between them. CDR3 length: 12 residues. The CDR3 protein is CASSGKAGELFF. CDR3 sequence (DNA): TGTGCCAGTAGCGGGAAAGCCGGGGAGCTGTTTTTT.

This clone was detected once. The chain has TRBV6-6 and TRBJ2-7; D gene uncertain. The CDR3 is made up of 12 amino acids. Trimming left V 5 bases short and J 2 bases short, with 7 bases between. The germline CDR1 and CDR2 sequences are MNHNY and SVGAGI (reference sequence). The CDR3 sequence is CASSIRTYEQYF. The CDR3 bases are TGTGCCAGCAGTATTCGGACCTACGAGCAGTACTTC.

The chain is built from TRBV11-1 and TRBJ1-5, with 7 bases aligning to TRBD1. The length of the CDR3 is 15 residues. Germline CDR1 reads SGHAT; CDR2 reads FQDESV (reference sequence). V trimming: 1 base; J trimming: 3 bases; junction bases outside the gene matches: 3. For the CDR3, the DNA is TGTGCCAGCAGCTTAGGACAGGGACCCAATCAGCCCCAGCATTTT. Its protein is CASSLGQGPNQPQHF.

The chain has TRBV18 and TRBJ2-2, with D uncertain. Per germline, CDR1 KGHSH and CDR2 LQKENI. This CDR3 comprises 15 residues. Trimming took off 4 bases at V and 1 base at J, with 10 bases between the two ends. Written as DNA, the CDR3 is TGTGCCAGCTCACTCCCAAGGGTGAACACCGGGGAGCTGTTTTTT. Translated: CASSLPRVNTGELFF.

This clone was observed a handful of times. CDR3 DNA: TGTGCCAGCAGTTTGGGTCGAGGGGTCGGGGAGTACTTC. Amino acid sequence: CASSLGRGVGEYF. The chain joins TRBV27 to TRBJ2-7; perhaps D is TRBD1 or TRBD2 (5 bases each). The CDR3 extends over 13 amino acids. Germline V lookup: CDR1 MNHEY, CDR2 SMNVEV (reference sequence). V shed 3 bases and J shed 11 bases, with 17 bases lying between them.

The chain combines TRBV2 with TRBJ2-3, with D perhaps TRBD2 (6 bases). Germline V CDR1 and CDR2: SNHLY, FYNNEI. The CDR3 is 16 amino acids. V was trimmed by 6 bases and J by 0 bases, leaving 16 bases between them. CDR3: CASSPPTGVSTDTQYF. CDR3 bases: TGTGCCAGCAGCCCCCCGACGGGAGTCAGCACAGATACGCAGTATTTT.

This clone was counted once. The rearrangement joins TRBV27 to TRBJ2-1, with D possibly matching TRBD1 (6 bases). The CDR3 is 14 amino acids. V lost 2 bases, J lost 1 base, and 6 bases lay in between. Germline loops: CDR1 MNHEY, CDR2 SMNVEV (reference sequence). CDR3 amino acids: CASSLRGSYNEQFF. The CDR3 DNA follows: TGTGCCAGCAGTTTAAGGGGGTCCTACAATGAGCAGTTCTTC.

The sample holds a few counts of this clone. CDR3 bases: TGTGCCAGCAGTCACGGACTAGCGGAAGATACGCAGTATTTT. This sequence encodes CASSHGLAEDTQYF. The chain couples TRBV6-4 to TRBJ2-3; 10 bases match TRBD2. Germline CDR1 reads MRHNA; CDR2 reads SNTAGT. The CDR3 spans 14 residues. The V and J ends lost 5 bases and 5 bases, in that order; junction bases with no gene match: 4.

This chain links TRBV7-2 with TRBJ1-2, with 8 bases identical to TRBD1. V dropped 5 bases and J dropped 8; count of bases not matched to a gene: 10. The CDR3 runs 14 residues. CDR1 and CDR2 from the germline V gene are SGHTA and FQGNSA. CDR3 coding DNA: TGTGCCAGCAGCGCGGACAGGGTATCGAGGGGCTACACCTTC. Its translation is CASSADRVSRGYTF.

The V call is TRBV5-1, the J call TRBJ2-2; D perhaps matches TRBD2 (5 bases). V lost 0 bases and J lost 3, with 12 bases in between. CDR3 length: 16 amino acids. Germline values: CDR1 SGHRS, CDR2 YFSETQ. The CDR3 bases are TGCGCCAGCAGCTTGGAGCCCCCGCGGGACACCGGGGAGCTGTTTTTT. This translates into CASSLEPPRDTGELFF. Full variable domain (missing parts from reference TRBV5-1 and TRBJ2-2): KAGVTQTPRYLIKTRGQQVTLSCSPISGHRSVSWYQQTPGQGLQFLFEYFSETQRNKGNFPGRFSGRQFSNSRSEMNVSTLELGDSALYLCASSLEPPRDTGELFFGEGSRLTVL.

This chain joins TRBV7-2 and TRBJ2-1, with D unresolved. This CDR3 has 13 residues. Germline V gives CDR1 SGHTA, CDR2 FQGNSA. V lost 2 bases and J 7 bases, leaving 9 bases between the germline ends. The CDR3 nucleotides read TGTGCCAGCAGCTTAATTCCAGCGAATGAGCAGTTCTTC. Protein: CASSLIPANEQFF.

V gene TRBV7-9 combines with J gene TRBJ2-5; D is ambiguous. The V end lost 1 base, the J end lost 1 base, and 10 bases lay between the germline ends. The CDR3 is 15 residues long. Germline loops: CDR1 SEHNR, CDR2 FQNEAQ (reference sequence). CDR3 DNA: TGTGCCAGCAGCTTAGACGGTGGGCCCCAAGAGACCCAGTACTTC. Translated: CASSLDGGPQETQYF.

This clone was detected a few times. CDR3 region: CASSSRTGEHTQYF. The CDR3 DNA reads as TGTGCCAGCAGCTCCCGGACAGGGGAGCATACGCAGTATTTT. This chain connects TRBV11-2 to TRBJ2-3, with TRBD1 matching 9 bases. Trimming cost V 4 bases and J 7 bases; bases outside gene matches: 6. This CDR3 comprises 14 residues. Germline assignment: CDR1 SGHAT and CDR2 FQNNGV.

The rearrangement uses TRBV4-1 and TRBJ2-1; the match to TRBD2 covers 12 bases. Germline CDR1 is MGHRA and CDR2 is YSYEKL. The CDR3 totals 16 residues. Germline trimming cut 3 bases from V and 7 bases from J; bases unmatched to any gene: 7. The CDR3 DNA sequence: TGCGCCAGCAGCCACACTAGCGGGAGGAGGAGTAATGAGCAGTTCTTC. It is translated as CASSHTSGRRSNEQFF.

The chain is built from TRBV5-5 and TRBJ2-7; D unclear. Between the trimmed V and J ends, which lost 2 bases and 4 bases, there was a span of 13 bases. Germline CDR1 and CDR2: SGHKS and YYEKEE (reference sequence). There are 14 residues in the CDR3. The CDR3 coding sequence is TGTGCCAGCAGCTTTATGACGGAGCCGTACGAGCAGTACTTC. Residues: CASSFMTEPYEQYF.

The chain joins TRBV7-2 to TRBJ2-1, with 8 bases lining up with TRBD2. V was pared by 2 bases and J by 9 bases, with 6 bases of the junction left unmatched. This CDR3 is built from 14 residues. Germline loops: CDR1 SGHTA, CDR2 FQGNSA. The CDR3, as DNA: TGTGCCAGCAGCTTATTGGCGGGAGGAGGTGAGCAGTTCTTC. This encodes CASSLLAGGGEQFF.

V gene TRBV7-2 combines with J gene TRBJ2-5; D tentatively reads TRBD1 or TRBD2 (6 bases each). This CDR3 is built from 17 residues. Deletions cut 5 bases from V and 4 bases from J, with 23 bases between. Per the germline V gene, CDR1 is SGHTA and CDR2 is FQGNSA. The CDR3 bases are TGTGCCAGCAGCCTCGCTTTGGGGGCGGGATTAGGAGAGACCCAGTACTTC. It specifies CASSLALGAGLGETQYF.

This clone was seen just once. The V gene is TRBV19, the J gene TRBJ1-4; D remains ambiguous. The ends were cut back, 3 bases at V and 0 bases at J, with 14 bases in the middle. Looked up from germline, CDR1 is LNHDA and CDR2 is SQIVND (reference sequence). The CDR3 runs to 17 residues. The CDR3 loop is CASSMGKGFATNEKLFF. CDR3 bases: TGTGCCAGTAGTATGGGGAAGGGATTTGCAACTAATGAAAAACTGTTTTTT.

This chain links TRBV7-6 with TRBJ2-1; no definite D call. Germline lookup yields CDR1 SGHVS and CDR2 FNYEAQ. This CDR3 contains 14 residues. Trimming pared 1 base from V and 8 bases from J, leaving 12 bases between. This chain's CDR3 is CASSLGRVPHEQFF. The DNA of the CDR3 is TGTGCCAGCAGCTTAGGTAGGGTACCCCATGAGCAGTTCTTC.

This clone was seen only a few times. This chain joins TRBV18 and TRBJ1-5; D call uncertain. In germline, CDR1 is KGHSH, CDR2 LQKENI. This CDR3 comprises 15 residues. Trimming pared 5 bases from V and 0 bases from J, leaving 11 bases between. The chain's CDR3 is CASSRELPSNQPQHF. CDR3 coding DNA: TGTGCCAGCTCAAGGGAACTTCCTAGCAATCAGCCCCAGCATTTT. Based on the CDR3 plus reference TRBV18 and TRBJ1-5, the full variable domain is NAGVMQNPRHLVRRRGQEARLRCSPMKGHSHVYWYRQLPEEGLKFMVYLQKENIIDESGMPKERFSAEFPKEGPSILRIQQVVRGDSAAYFCASSRELPSNQPQHFGDGTRLSIL.

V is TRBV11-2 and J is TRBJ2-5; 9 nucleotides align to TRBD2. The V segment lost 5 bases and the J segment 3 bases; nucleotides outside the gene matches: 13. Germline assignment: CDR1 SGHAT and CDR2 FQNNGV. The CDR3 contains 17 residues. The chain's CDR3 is CASSKRGGGRAEETQYF. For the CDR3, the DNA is TGTGCCAGCAGCAAAAGAGGAGGCGGGAGGGCCGAAGAGACCCAGTACTTC.

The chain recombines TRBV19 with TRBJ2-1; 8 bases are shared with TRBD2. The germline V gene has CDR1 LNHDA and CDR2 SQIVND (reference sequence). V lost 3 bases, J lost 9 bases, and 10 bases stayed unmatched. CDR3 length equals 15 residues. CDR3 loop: CASSIWGLVTSEQFF. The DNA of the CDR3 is TGTGCCAGTAGTATTTGGGGACTAGTTACTTCTGAGCAGTTCTTC.

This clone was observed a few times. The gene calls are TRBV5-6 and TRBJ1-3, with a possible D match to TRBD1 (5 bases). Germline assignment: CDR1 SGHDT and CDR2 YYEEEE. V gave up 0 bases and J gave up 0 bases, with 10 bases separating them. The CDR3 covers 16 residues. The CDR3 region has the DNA TGTGCCAGCAGCTTGGGAAGGACAAACTCTGGAAACACCATATATTTT. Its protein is CASSLGRTNSGNTIYF.